This T cell receptor beta chain derives from a study of regulatory T cells in long-lasting Graves disease. Study-wide points: A limited number of samples was an acknowledged limitation.

Many counts were recorded for this clonotype. What it binds is unknown. Described time point: newly diagnosed GD, antithyroid drugs for less than 3 months. Extracted RNA from PBMCs served as the source of the TCR library. Relying on iRepertoire HTBI primers and Arm-PCR of CDR3 regions, the team built TCR beta libraries. TCRdb reprocessed the multiplex PCR reads via MiXCR and lists one record per CDR3 protein. The sample lists 400,000 to 500,000 distinct CDR3 sequences; approximately 14% were seen once. These data also formed part of another study, on T cells in Graves' hyperthyroidism and ophthalmopathy.

This clonotype was obtained from a woman in her forties or fifties with Graves disease. Material: peripheral blood mononuclear cells (PBMCs), obtained at new diagnosis, from a patient treated with antithyroid drugs.

Here the CDR3 reads CASSLGQHAGANVLTF. The CDR3 DNA is TGTGCCAGCAGTCTGGGACAGCACGCTGGGGCCAACGTCCTGACTTTC. The V and J genes are TRBV12-3 or TRBV12-4 and TRBJ2-6; 7 nucleotides agree with TRBD1. Unmatched junction bases numbered 6, after V lost 5 bases and J lost 2 bases. The CDR3 is 16 residues long.